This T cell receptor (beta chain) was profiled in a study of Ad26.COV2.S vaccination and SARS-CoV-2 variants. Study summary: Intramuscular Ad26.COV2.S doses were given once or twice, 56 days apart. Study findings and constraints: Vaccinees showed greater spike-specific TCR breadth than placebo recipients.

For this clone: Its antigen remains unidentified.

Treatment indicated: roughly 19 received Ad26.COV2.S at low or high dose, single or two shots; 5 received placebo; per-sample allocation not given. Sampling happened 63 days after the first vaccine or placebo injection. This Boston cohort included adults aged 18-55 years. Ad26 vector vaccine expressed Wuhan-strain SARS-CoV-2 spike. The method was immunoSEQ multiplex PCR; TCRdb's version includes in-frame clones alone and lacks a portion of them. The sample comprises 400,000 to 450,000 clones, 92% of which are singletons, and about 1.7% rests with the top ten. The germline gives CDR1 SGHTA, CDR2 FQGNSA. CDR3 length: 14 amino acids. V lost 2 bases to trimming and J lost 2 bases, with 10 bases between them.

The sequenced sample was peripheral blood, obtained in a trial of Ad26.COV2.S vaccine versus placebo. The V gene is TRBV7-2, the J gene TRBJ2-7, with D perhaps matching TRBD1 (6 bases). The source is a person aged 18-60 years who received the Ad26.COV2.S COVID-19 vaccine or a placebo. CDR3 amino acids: CASSLSWGPYEQYF. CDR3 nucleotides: TGTGCCAGCAGCTTATCCTGGGGGCCCTACGAGCAGTACTTC.